The clone carrying this TCR beta chain was counted many times. Germline V gene data show CDR1 as SGHRS and CDR2 as YFSETQ. V lost 5 bases to trimming and J lost 1 base, with 9 bases between them. CDR3 length: 14 amino acids. The sample comes from a study of T-cell memory formation after mild COVID-19. 5'RACE, which relied on constant-segment primers, yielded TCR alpha and TCR beta cDNA libraries carrying sample barcodes and UMIs. TCRdb reprocessed the 5' RACE reads with MiXCR, giving one entry per CDR3 protein. The sample records under 250,000 distinct CDR3 sequences, 8% to 10% being singletons. The receptor was derived from a man younger than 35 who had mild COVID-19 (a few samples of this study predate the infection). Cell type and time point are not known. The sequenced sample consisted of PBMCs or a T cell subset sorted from them (not recorded which). This chain links TRBV5-1 with TRBJ2-2, with D possibly TRBD1 on 6 matching bases. DNA of the CDR3: TGCGCCAGCAGGCCGACAGGGAACACCGGGGAGCTGTTTTTT. Translated: CASRPTGNTGELFF.